This T cell receptor beta chain derives from a study of control samples from healthy donors and cancer patients (TCRdb year 2020). CDR1 and CDR2, looked up from the germline V gene (reference sequence), are GTSNPN and SVGIG. V is reduced by 0 bases and J by 5 bases, leaving a spacing of 16 bases between them. CDR3 length: 15 amino acids, cysteine to phenylalanine. Just CDR3 DNA is preserved here, 45 bases in frame from base 1. As to this clone: Its antigen is still unknown. No quality values exist for individual bases; no much larger clone is one base distant.

The library was made by the immunoSEQ multiplex PCR assay. TCRdb took over this immuneACCESS table, retaining in-frame rearrangements with V and J assigned. Such tables are incomplete; in checked studies, under half of the missing clones stem from an unresolved V gene, and the remainder is unexplained. This sample has tens of thousands of clones in its table, and 75% to 90% of those were observed once. 2.9% of the sample is taken by the ten largest. The sample comprised PBMCs. In this chain, TRBV30 is recombined with TRBJ1-1, with no confidently assigned D gene. The source is a woman between 50 and 59 years old with lung cancer. The DNA is as follows: TGTGCCTGGAGTGTAAGAGCCTTGGTAGGAACTGAAGCTTTCTTT. This yields the protein CAWSVRALVGTEAFF.